This TCR beta chain emerged from a study of shared clonotypes between healthy human individuals. Clones were sequenced by immunoSEQ multiplex PCR, and TCRdb holds only the in-frame ones, with some missing. Of more than 2,000,000 clones in the sample, 85% to 95% were seen once. Per germline, CDR1 MDHEN and CDR2 SYDVKM. J gave up 4 bases and V 4 bases, and 6 bases lay outside the gene matches. The CDR3 length is 14 residues. Division of CD4+ cells produced a CD45RA+ naive subset and a CD45RA-negative memory subset. The specimen was naive CD4+ T cells sorted from blood. The subset here: CD45RA+ positively selected. This TCR was recovered from a man between 18 and 35 years old in good health. The genes are TRBV28 and TRBJ2-5; 7 nucleotides agree with TRBD1. The CDR3 DNA reads TGTGCCAGCAGTTCGGGACAGCCCACAGAGACCCAGTACTTC. Its protein product is CASSSGQPTETQYF.